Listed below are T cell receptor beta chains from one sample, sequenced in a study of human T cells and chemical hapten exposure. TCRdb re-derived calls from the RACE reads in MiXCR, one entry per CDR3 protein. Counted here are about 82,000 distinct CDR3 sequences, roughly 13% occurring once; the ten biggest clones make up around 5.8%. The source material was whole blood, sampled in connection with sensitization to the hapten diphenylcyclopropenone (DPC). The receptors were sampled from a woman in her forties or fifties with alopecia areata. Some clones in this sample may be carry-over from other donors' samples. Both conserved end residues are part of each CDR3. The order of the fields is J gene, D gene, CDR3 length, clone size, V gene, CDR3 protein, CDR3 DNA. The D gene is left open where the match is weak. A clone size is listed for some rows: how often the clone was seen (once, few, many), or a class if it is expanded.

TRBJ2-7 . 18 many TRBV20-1 CSARVGSATSGTSYEQYF TGCAGTGCTAGAGTGGGTAGCGCTACATCCGGCACATCCTACGAGCAGTACTTC
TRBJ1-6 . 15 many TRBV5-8 CASSRHHGTGSPLHF TGTGCCAGCAGCCGACACCACGGGACCGGTTCACCCCTCCACTTT
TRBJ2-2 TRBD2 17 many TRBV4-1 CASSQLPAGAFTGELFF TGCGCCAGCAGCCAACTGCCAGCGGGAGCGTTCACCGGGGAGCTGTTTTTT
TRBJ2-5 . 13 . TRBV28 CASSLVEKETQYF TGTGCCAGCAGTTTGGTGGAGAAAGAGACCCAGTACTTC
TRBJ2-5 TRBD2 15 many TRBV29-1 CSVAGTSGSYETQYF TGCAGCGTTGCTGGGACTAGCGGGAGTTATGAGACCCAGTACTTC
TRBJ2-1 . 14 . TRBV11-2 CASSLGGADNEQFF TGTGCCAGCAGCTTAGGCGGGGCTGACAATGAGCAGTTCTTC
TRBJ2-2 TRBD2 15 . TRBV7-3 CASSPSGRGTGELFF TGTGCCAGCAGTCCGAGCGGGAGAGGCACCGGGGAGCTGTTTTTT
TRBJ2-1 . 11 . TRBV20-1 CSVPDEPEQFF TGCAGTGTTCCTGACGAGCCTGAGCAGTTCTTC
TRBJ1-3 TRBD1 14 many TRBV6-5 CASRLGTAGNTIYF TGTGCCAGCAGACTAGGGACAGCTGGAAACACCATATATTTT
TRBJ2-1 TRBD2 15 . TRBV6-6 CASQREGQSYNEQFF TGTGCCAGTCAACGGGAGGGCCAGTCCTACAATGAGCAGTTCTTC
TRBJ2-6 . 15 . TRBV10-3 CAIREGLSGANVLTF TGTGCCATCAGAGAAGGGCTTTCTGGGGCCAACGTCCTGACTTTC
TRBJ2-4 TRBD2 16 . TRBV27 CASSSLAGLAKNIQYF TGTGCCAGCAGTTCATTAGCGGGGTTAGCCAAAAACATTCAGTACTTC
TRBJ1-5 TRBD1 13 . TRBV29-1 CSVGTGNKKPQHF TGCAGCGTGGGGACAGGGAACAAAAAGCCCCAGCATTTT
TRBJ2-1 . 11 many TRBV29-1 CSVASYNEQFF TGCAGCGTTGCGAGCTACAATGAGCAGTTCTTC
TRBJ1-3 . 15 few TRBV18 CASSPESSSGNTIYF TGTGCCAGCTCACCGGAGAGCAGCTCTGGAAACACCATATATTTT
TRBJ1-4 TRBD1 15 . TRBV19 CAVSTGAVTNEKLFF TGTGCCGTATCGACAGGGGCGGTAACGAATGAAAAACTGTTTTTT
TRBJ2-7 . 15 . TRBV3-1 CASSQGTPDWYEQYF TGTGCCAGCAGCCAAGGCACCCCGGACTGGTACGAGCAGTACTTC
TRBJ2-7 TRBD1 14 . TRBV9 CASSDTGERGEQYF TGTGCCAGCAGTGATACAGGGGAAAGGGGCGAGCAGTACTTC
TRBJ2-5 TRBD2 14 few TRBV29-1 CSARIAGVGETQYF TGCAGCGCCCGAATAGCGGGAGTTGGGGAGACCCAGTACTTC
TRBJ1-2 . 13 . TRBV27 CASSFSGANGYTF TGTGCCAGCAGTTTTTCAGGGGCGAATGGCTACACCTTC
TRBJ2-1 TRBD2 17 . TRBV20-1 CSARDPVRLAGGNEQFF TGCAGTGCTAGAGATCCGGTACGGCTAGCGGGGGGCAATGAGCAGTTCTTC
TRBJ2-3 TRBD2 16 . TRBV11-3 CASSLEAGGPTDTQYF TGTGCCAGCAGCTTAGAGGCGGGAGGGCCAACAGATACGCAGTATTTT
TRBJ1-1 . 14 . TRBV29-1 CSVAQGVLNTEAFF TGCAGCGTTGCCCAGGGAGTATTGAACACTGAAGCTTTCTTT
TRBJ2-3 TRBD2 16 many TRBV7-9 CASSFLAGVQADTQYF TGTGCCAGCAGCTTTCTAGCGGGAGTCCAGGCAGATACGCAGTATTTT
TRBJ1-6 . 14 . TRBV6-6 CASNIQGANSPLHF TGTGCCAGCAACATTCAGGGAGCCAATTCACCCCTCCACTTT
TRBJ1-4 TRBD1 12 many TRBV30 CASSRDSEKLFF TGTGCCTCCTCTAGGGACAGCGAAAAACTGTTTTTT
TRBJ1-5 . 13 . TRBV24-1 CATSAEGNQPQHF TGTGCCACCAGTGCGGAGGGAAATCAGCCCCAGCATTTT
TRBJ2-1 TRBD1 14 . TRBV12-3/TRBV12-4 CASSRGQGANEQFF TGTGCCAGCAGTAGAGGACAGGGGGCTAATGAGCAGTTCTTC
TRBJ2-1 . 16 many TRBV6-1 CASNPLTGEAINEQFF TGTGCCAGCAATCCGCTAACAGGGGAGGCTATCAATGAGCAGTTCTTC